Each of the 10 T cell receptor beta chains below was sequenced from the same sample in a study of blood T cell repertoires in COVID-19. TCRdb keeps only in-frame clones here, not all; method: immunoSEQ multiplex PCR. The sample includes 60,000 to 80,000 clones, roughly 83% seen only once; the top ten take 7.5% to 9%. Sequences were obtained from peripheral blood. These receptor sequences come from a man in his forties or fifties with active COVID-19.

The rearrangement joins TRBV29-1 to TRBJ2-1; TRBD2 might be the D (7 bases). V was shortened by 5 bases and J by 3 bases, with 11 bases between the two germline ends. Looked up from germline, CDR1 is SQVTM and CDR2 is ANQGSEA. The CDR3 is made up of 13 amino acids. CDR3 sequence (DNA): TGCAGCGTTAGGGGGGGGTACTACAATGAGCAGTTCTTC. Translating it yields CSVRGGYYNEQFF.

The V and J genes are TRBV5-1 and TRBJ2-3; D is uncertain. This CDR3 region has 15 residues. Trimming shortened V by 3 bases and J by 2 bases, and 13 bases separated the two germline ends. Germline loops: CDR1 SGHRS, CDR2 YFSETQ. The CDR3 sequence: CASSSDAGSTDTQYF. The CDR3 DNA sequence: TGCGCCAGCAGCTCTGACGCAGGATCCACAGATACGCAGTATTTT.

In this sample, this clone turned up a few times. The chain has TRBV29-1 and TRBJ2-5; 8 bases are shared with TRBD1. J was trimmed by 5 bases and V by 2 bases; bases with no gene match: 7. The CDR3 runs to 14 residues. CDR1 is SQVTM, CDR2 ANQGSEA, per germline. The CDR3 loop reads CSVEPRTGPETQYF. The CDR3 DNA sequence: TGCAGCGTTGAACCCCGGACAGGGCCCGAGACCCAGTACTTC.

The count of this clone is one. The CDR3 bases are TGCGCCAGCAGCCAAGGCACGGGGGTAAATACGCAGTATTTT. Its protein product is CASSQGTGVNTQYF. The chain couples TRBV4-1 to TRBJ2-3, with a weak D call TRBD2 (6 bases). The germline gives CDR1 MGHRA, CDR2 YSYEKL. The CDR3 spans 14 residues. The ends were cut back, 1 base at V and 7 bases at J, with 12 bases in the middle.

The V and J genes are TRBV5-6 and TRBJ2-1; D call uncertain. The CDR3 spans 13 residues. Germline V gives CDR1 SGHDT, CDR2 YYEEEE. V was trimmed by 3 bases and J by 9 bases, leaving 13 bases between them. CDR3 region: CASSSYTWSEQFF. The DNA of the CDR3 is TGTGCCAGCAGCTCGTATACTTGGAGTGAGCAGTTCTTC.

CDR3 sequence reads: CASSFATGGPREQYF. CDR3 coding DNA: TGCGCCAGCAGCTTCGCCACGGGAGGGCCGCGCGAGCAGTACTTC. The V gene is TRBV5-1, the J gene TRBJ2-7; 8 bases map to TRBD2. The CDR3 runs 15 residues. CDR1 is SGHRS, CDR2 YFSETQ, per germline. V lost 2 bases to trimming and J lost 6 bases; unmatched junction nucleotides: 10.

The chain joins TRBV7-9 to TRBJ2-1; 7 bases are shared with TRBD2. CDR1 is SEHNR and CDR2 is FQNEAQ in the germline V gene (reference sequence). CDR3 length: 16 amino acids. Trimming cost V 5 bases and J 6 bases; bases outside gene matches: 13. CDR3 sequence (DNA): TGTGCCAGCAGCCCAATAGACAGATTAGCGGGCAATGAGCAGTTCTTC. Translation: CASSPIDRLAGNEQFF.

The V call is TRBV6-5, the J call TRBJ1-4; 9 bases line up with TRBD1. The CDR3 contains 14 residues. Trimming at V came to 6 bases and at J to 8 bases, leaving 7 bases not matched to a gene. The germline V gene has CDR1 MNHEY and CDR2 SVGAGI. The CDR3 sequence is CASSVGQGGEKLFF. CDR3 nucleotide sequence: TGTGCCAGCAGCGTGGGACAGGGAGGAGAAAAACTGTTTTTT.

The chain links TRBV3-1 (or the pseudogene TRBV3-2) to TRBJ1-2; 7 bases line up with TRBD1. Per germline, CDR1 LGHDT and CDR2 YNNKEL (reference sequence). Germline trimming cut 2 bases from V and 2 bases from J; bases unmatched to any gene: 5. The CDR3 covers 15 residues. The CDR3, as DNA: TGTGCCAGCAGCCAAACGACAGGGCGAAACTATGGCTACACCTTC. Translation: CASSQTTGRNYGYTF.

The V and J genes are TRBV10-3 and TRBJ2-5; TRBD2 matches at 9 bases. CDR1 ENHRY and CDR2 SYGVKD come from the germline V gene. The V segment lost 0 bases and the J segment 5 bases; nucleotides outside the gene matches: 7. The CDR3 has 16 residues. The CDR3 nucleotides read TGTGCCATCAGTGAGTCTGGCGGGGGGGCCCGTGAGACCCAGTACTTC. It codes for CAISESGGGARETQYF.